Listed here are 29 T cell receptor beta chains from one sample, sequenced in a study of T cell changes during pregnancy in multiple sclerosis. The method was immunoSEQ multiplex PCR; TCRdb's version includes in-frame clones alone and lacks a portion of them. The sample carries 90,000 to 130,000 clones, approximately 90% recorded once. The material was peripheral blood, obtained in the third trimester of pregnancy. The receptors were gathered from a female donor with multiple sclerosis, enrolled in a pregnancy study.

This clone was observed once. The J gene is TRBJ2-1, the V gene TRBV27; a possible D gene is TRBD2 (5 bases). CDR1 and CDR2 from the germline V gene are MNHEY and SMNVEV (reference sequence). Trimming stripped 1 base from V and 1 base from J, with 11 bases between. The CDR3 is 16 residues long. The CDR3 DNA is TGTGCCAGCAGTTTATTGGGCAGGAGGTCCTACAATGAGCAGTTCTTC. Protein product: CASSLLGRRSYNEQFF.

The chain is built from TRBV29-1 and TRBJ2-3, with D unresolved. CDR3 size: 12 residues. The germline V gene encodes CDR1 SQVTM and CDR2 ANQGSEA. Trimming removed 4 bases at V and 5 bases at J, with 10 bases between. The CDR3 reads CSVGNHGDTQYF. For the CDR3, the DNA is TGCAGCGTTGGAAACCACGGAGATACGCAGTATTTT.

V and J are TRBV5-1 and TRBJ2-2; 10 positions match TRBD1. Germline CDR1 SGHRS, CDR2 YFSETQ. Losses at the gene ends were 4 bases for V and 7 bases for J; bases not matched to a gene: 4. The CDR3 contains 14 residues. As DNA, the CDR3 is TGCGCCAGCAGCGCCGGACAGGGGGACGGGGAGCTGTTTTTT. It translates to CASSAGQGDGELFF.

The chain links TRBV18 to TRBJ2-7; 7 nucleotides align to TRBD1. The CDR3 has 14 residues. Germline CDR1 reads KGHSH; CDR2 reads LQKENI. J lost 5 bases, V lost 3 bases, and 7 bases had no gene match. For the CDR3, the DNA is TGTGCCAGCTCACCGGCGGACAGGTCGGACGAGCAGTACTTC. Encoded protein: CASSPADRSDEQYF.

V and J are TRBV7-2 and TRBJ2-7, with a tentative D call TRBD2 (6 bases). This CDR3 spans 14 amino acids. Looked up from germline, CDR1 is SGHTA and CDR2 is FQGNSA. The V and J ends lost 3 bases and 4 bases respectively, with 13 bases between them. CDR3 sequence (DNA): TGTGCCAGCAGCTTGGACTATACCACTTACGAGCAGTACTTC. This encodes CASSLDYTTYEQYF.

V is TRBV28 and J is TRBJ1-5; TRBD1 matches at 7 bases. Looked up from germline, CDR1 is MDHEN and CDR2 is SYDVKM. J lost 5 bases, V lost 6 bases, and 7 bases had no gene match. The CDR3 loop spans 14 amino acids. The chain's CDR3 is CASSLDRADQPQHF. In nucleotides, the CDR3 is TGTGCCAGCAGCCTCGACAGGGCGGATCAGCCCCAGCATTTT.

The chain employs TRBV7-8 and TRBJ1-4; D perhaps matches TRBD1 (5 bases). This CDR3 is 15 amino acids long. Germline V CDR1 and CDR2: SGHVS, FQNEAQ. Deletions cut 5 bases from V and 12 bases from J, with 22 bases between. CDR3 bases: TGTGCCAGCAGCCCCGACCGGGGACTTCGGATTGAACTGTTTTTT. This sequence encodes CASSPDRGLRIELFF.

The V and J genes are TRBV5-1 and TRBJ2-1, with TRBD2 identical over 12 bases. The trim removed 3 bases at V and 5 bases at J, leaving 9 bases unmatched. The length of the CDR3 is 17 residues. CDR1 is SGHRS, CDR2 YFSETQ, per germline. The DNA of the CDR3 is TGCGCCAGCAGCTCAAATATTCTAGCGGGAGGGGACAATGAGCAGTTCTTC. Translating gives CASSSNILAGGDNEQFF.

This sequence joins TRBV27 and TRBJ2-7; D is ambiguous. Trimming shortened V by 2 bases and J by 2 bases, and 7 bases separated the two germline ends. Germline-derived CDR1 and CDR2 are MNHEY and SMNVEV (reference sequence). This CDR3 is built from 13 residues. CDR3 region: CASSLGQTYEQYF. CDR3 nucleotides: TGTGCCAGCAGTTTAGGGCAGACCTACGAGCAGTACTTC.

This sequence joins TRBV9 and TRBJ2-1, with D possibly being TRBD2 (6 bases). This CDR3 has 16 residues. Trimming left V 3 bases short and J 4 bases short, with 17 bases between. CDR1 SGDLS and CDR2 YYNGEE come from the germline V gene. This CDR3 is CASSGTRDSLYNEQFF. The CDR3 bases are TGTGCCAGCAGCGGTACCCGGGACTCACTATACAATGAGCAGTTCTTC.

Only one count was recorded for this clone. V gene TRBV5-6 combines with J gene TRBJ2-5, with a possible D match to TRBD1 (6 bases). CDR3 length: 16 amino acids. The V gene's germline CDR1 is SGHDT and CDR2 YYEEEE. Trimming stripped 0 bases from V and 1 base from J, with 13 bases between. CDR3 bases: TGTGCCAGCAGCTTGGATGTGACAGGTCTCCAAGAGACCCAGTACTTC. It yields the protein CASSLDVTGLQETQYF.

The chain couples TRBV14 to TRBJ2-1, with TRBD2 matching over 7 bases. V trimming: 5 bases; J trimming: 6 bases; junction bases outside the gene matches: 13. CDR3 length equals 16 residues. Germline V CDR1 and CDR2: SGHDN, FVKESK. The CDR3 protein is CASSVKSGLGFNEQFF. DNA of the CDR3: TGTGCCAGCAGCGTCAAATCTGGACTAGGGTTCAATGAGCAGTTCTTC.

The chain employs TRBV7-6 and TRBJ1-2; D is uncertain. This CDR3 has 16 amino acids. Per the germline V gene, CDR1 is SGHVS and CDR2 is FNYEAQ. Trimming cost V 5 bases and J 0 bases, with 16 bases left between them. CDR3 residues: CASSPMTGNPNYGYTF. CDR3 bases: TGTGCCAGCAGCCCCATGACGGGTAATCCTAACTATGGCTACACCTTC.

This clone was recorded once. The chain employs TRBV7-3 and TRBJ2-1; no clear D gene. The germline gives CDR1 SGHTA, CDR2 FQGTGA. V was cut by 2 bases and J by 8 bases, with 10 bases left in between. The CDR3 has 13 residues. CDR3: CASSLWASYEQFF. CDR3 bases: TGTGCCAGCAGCTTATGGGCAAGCTATGAGCAGTTCTTC. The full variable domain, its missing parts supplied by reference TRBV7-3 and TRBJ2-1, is GAGVSQTPSNKVTEKGKYVELRCDPISGHTALYWYRQSLGQGPEFLIYFQGTGAADDSGLPNDRFFAVRPEGSVSTLKIQRTERGDSAVYLCASSLWASYEQFFGPGTRLTVL.

CDR3 amino acids: CASSMPRGSGNTIYF. The CDR3 coding sequence is TGTGCCAGCAGTATGCCTAGGGGGTCTGGAAACACCATATATTTT. The rearrangement links TRBV28 to TRBJ1-3; D perhaps matches TRBD1 (6 bases). Looked up from germline, CDR1 is MDHEN and CDR2 is SYDVKM. The CDR3 runs to 15 residues. Trimming left V 5 bases short and J 1 base short, with 12 bases between.

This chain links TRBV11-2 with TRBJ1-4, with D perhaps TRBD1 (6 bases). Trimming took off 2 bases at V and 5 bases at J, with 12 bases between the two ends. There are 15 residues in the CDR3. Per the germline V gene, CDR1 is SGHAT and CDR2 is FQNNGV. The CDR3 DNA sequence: TGTGCCAGCAGCTTAACGGACAGACAGAATGAAAAACTGTTTTTT. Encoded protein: CASSLTDRQNEKLFF. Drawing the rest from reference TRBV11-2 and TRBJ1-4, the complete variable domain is EAGVAQSPRYKIIEKRQSVAFWCNPISGHATLYWYQQILGQGPKLLIQFQNNGVVDDSQLPKDRFSAERLKGVDSTLKIQPAKLEDSAVYLCASSLTDRQNEKLFFGSGTQLSVL.

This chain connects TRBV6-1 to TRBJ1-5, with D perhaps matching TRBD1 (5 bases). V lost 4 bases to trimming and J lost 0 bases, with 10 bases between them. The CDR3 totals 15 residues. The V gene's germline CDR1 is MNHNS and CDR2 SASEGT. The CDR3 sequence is CASSGRQYSNQPQHF. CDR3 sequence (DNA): TGTGCCAGCAGTGGGCGACAGTATAGCAATCAGCCCCAGCATTTT.

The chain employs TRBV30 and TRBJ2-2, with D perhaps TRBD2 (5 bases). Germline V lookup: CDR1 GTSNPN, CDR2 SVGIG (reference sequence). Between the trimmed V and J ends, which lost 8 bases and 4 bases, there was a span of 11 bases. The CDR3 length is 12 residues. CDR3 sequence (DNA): TGTGCCGCGGGTTTTGGCACCGGGGAGCTGTTTTTT. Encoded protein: CAAGFGTGELFF.

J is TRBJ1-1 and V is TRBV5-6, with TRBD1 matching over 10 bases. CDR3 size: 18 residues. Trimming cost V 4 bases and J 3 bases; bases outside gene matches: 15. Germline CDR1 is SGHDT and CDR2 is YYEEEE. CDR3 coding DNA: TGTGCCAGCAGCCTGATACAGGGACAGGGGTGGGTAGACACTGAAGCTTTCTTT. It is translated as CASSLIQGQGWVDTEAFF.

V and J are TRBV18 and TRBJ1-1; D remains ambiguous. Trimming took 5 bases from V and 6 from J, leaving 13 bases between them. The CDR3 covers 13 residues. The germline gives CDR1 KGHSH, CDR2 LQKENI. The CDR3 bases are TGTGCCAGCTCATCTAGGTCGGAAGCTGAAGCTTTCTTT. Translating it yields CASSSRSEAEAFF.

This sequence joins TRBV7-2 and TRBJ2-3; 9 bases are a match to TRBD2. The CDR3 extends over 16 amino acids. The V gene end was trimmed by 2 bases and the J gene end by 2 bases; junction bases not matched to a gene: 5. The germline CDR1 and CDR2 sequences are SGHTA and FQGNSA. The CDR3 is CASSLRLAGFTDTQYF. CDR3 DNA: TGTGCCAGCAGCTTAAGGCTAGCGGGGTTCACAGATACGCAGTATTTT.

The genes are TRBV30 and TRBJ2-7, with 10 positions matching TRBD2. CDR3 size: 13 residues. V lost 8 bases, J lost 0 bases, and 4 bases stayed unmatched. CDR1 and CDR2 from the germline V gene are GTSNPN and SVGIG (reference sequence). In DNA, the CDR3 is TGTGCCGGCCGGACTAGCGGCTCCTACGAGCAGTACTTC. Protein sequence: CAGRTSGSYEQYF.

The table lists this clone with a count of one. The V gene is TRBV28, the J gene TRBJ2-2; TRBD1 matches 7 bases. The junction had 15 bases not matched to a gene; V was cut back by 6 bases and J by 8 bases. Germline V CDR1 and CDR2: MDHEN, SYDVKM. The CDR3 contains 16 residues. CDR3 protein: CASSPDRPRSPGELFF. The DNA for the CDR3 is TGTGCCAGCAGCCCGGACAGGCCGAGATCACCGGGGGAGCTGTTTTTT.

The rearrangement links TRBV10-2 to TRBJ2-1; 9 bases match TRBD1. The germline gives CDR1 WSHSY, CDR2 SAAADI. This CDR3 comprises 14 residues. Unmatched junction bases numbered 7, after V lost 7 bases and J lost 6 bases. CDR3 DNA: TGCGCCAGCAATTGGGGACAGGGCGGCAATGAGCAGTTCTTC. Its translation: CASNWGQGGNEQFF.

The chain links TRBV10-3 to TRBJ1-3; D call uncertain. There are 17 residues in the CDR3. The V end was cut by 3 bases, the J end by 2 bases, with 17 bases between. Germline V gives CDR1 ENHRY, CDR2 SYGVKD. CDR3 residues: CAISDFITGSAGNTIYF. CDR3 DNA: TGTGCCATCAGTGATTTTATAACGGGATCAGCTGGAAACACCATATATTTT.

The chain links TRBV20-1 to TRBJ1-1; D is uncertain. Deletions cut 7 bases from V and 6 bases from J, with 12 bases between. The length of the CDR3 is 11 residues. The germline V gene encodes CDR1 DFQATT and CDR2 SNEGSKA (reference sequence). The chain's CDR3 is CSETDRAEAFF. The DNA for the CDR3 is TGCAGTGAAACCGACCGGGCTGAAGCTTTCTTT.

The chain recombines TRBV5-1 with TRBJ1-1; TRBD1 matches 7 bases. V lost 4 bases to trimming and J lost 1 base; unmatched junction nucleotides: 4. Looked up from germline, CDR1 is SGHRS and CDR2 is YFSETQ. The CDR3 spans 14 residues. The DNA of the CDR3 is TGCGCCAGCAGCGCCAGGACAGGGAACACTGAAGCTTTCTTT. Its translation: CASSARTGNTEAFF.

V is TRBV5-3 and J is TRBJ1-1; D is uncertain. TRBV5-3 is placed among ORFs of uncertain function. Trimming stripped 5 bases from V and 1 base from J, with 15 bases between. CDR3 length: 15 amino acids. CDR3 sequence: CARRDKTVGNTEAFF. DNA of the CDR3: TGTGCCAGAAGAGACAAGACGGTGGGGAACACTGAAGCTTTCTTT.

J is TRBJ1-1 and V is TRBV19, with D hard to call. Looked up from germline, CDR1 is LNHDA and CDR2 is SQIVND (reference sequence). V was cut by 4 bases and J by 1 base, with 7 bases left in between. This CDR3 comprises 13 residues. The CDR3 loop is CASSTRGNTEAFF. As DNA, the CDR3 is TGTGCCAGTAGTACACGGGGGAACACTGAAGCTTTCTTT. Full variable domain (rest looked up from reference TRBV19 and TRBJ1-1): DGGITQSPKYLFRKEGQNVTLSCEQNLNHDAMYWYRQDPGQGLRLIYYSQIVNDFQKGDIAEGYSVSREKKESFPLTVTSAQKNPTAFYLCASSTRGNTEAFFGQGTRLTVV.